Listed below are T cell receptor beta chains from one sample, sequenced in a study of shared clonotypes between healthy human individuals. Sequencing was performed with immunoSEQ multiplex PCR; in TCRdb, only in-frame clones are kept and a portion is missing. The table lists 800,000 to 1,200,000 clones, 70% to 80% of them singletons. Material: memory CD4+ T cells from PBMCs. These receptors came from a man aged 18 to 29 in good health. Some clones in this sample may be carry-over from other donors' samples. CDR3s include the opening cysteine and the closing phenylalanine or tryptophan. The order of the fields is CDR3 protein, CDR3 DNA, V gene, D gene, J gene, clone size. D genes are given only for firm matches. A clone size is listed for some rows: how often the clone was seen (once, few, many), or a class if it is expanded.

CDR3aa: CASSLGLLPDTQYF; CDR3nt: TGCGCCAGCAGCTTGGGCCTTCTCCCAGATACGCAGTATTTT; v_gene: TRBV5-1; d_gene: NA; j_gene: TRBJ2-3; abundance: NA
CDR3aa: CASSPDSVLAKNIQYF; CDR3nt: TGTGCCAGCAGTCCGGACAGTGTCCTAGCCAAAAACATTCAGTACTTC; v_gene: TRBV28; d_gene: NA; j_gene: TRBJ2-4; abundance: few
CDR3aa: CASSQEHLGNQPQHF; CDR3nt: TGCGCCAGCAGCCAAGAACACTTGGGCAATCAGCCCCAGCATTTT; v_gene: TRBV4-3; d_gene: NA; j_gene: TRBJ1-5; abundance: NA
CDR3aa: CASSPRGSGNTIYF; CDR3nt: TGTGCCAGCTCCCCGAGGGGCTCTGGAAACACCATATATTTT; v_gene: TRBV7-8; d_gene: NA; j_gene: TRBJ1-3; abundance: NA
CDR3aa: CASSFGQGTEKLFF; CDR3nt: TGTGCCAGCAGTTTTGGACAGGGGACTGAAAAACTGTTTTTT; v_gene: TRBV28; d_gene: TRBD1; j_gene: TRBJ1-4; abundance: NA
CDR3aa: CASSLFWSPLNEQFF; CDR3nt: TGTGCCAGCAGCTTATTTTGGTCACCCCTTAATGAGCAGTTCTTC; v_gene: TRBV7-3; d_gene: NA; j_gene: TRBJ2-1; abundance: NA
CDR3aa: CASSLQAGLAGDEQYF; CDR3nt: TGTGCCAGCAGCCTGCAGGCGGGACTAGCGGGAGACGAGCAGTACTTC; v_gene: TRBV9; d_gene: TRBD2; j_gene: TRBJ2-7; abundance: few
CDR3aa: CASSVSPLGTGEGEQYF; CDR3nt: TGTGCCAGCAGCGTATCCCCTTTGGGGACAGGGGAGGGCGAGCAGTACTTC; v_gene: TRBV9; d_gene: TRBD1; j_gene: TRBJ2-7; abundance: NA
CDR3aa: CSVAGLAGVEQFF; CDR3nt: TGCAGCGTTGCGGGACTAGCGGGAGTTGAGCAGTTCTTC; v_gene: TRBV29-1; d_gene: TRBD2; j_gene: TRBJ2-1; abundance: NA
CDR3aa: CASSLRWNTGELFF; CDR3nt: TGTGCCAGCAGCTTACGGTGGAACACCGGGGAGCTGTTTTTT; v_gene: TRBV11-3; d_gene: NA; j_gene: TRBJ2-2; abundance: NA
CDR3aa: CASSFGTGDTDTQYF; CDR3nt: TGTGCCAGCAGCTTCGGGACAGGGGACACAGATACGCAGTATTTT; v_gene: TRBV7-9; d_gene: TRBD1; j_gene: TRBJ2-3; abundance: NA
CDR3aa: CASSLDQNTEAFF; CDR3nt: TGTGCCAGCAGCTTGGATCAGAACACTGAAGCTTTCTTT; v_gene: TRBV5-4; d_gene: NA; j_gene: TRBJ1-1; abundance: NA
CDR3aa: CASSRSGAYEQYF; CDR3nt: TGTGCCAGCAGCCGTTCCGGGGCCTACGAGCAGTACTTC; v_gene: TRBV7-9; d_gene: NA; j_gene: TRBJ2-7; abundance: NA
CDR3aa: CASSVEGTYEQYF; CDR3nt: TGTGCCAGCAGTGTTGAGGGAACCTACGAGCAGTACTTC; v_gene: TRBV2; d_gene: NA; j_gene: TRBJ2-7; abundance: NA
CDR3aa: CASSQDRGSSYGYTF; CDR3nt: TGTGCCAGCAGCCAAGACCGGGGGTCGTCGTATGGCTACACCTTC; v_gene: TRBV14; d_gene: NA; j_gene: TRBJ1-2; abundance: NA
CDR3aa: CASSQVRDRAGTQYF; CDR3nt: TGTGCCAGCAGCCAAGTAAGGGACAGGGCAGGGACCCAGTACTTC; v_gene: TRBV14; d_gene: TRBD1; j_gene: TRBJ2-5; abundance: few
CDR3aa: CASSLSFQGVRWGYTF; CDR3nt: TGTGCCAGCAGCTTGAGTTTCCAGGGGGTACGGTGGGGCTACACCTTC; v_gene: TRBV5-4; d_gene: TRBD1; j_gene: TRBJ1-2; abundance: NA
CDR3aa: CSAAGKGGGSSSAFF; CDR3nt: TGCAGCGCCGCGGGAAAAGGGGGTGGTTCTTCCTCAGCTTTCTTT; v_gene: TRBV29-1; d_gene: NA; j_gene: TRBJ1-1; abundance: NA
CDR3aa: CASSVGRGSDQYF; CDR3nt: TGTGCCAGCAGCGTAGGTCGCGGGAGCGACCAGTATTTT; v_gene: TRBV9; d_gene: TRBD2; j_gene: TRBJ2-3; abundance: once
CDR3aa: CASSESLDQETQYF; CDR3nt: TGTGCCAGCAGTGAGTCCCTAGACCAAGAGACCCAGTACTTC; v_gene: TRBV6-1; d_gene: NA; j_gene: TRBJ2-5; abundance: NA
CDR3aa: CATGQGRETQYF; CDR3nt: TGTGCCACCGGACAGGGAAGGGAGACCCAGTACTTC; v_gene: TRBV11-2; d_gene: TRBD1; j_gene: TRBJ2-5; abundance: NA
CDR3aa: CASSLGGVAGELFF; CDR3nt: TGTGCCAGCAGCTTAGGAGGGGTAGCCGGGGAGCTGTTTTTT; v_gene: TRBV7-9; d_gene: NA; j_gene: TRBJ2-2; abundance: NA